This TCR beta chain was retrieved from a study of CD8 T cells in ankylosing spondylitis. Looked up from germline, CDR1 is KGHSH and CDR2 is LQKENI. CDR3 length: 13 residues. Trimming stripped 0 bases from V and 8 bases from J, with 11 bases between. Concerning this clonotype: Its specificity is not known.

As the method for making TCR beta libraries, quantitative 5'-RACE with molecular barcodes was used. TCRdb itself ran the 5' RACE reads through MiXCR, one entry per CDR3 protein. The sample includes about 540,000 distinct CDR3 sequences, roughly 13% of them seen just once. Study-wide results and caveats: Seemingly characteristic of ankylosing spondylitis blood was a TCR beta motif consisting of about 8 highly homologous variants. Matched ankylosing spondylitis synovial fluid reportedly contained a significantly enriched population of disease-linked clones. Relatively rare in peripheral blood, disease-linked clones were also CD8+. Earlier literature documents some of the motif variants in reactive arthritis synovial fluid and blood.

The V call is TRBV18, the J call TRBJ2-7; D not resolved. Sequenced input: blood, either unsorted or a sorted T cell fraction (not recorded which). The receptor was isolated from a male donor with ankylosing spondylitis. The chain's CDR3 is CASSPPLQEQQYF. In DNA, the CDR3 is TGTGCCAGCTCACCACCTCTTCAGGAACAGCAGTACTTC.